Given below is one T cell receptor beta chain in context. As yet, its antigen is unknown. This sample is drawn from a study of T cells in localized non-small cell lung cancer. The protocol was immunoSEQ multiplex PCR, while the TCRdb copy is restricted to in-frame clones and leaves out a portion. The repertoire includes around 50,000 clones, about 83% of them detected once, and roughly 21% sits in the top ten. Points from the study as a whole: Adjacent lung tissue had a median around 57 of the top 100 clones found in the tumor. Higher adjacent-lung clonality was associated with shorter survival. Sequencing covered just one tumor region, so heterogeneity cannot be ruled out. Tumor showed lower T cell clonality than uninvolved adjacent lung, where it was highest.

The starting material was peripheral blood, obtained before any cancer treatment. This TCR derives from a female donor older than 55 with stage II squamous cell lung carcinoma.

The CDR3 region has the DNA TGTGCCAGCAGCTTAGACATTCCTAGCGGGGGGCCGGATACGCAGTATTTT. Amino acid sequence: CASSLDIPSGGPDTQYF. The V and J genes are TRBV7-2 and TRBJ2-3; 11 positions agree with TRBD2. From germline, CDR1 is SGHTA and CDR2 FQGNSA. Germline trimming cut 1 base from V and 6 bases from J; bases unmatched to any gene: 9. The CDR3 covers 17 residues.